A single sample gave rise to the 27 T cell receptor beta chains below, sequenced in a study of blood T cell repertoires in COVID-19 (dated by TCRdb to the early 2020s). Libraries were made using the immunoSEQ multiplex PCR assay. The table was pulled from immuneACCESS by TCRdb, which kept in-frame rearrangements only. Such tables lose some clones; where checked, under half of the loss comes from unresolved V genes, and the rest has no known cause. The sample table shows around 130,000 clones, and approximately 87% are seen once. The ten largest account for more than 2% of the sample. Sequencing used peripheral blood. The receptors derive from a woman aged 50 to 65 with acute or convalescent COVID-19.

The chain uses TRBV7-9 and TRBJ2-7, with TRBD2 matching 10 bases. Germline V gene sequence: CDR1 SEHNR, CDR2 FQNEAQ (reference sequence). The CDR3 spans 15 residues. V lost 3 bases and J lost 3; bases outside the gene matches: 5. CDR3: CASSFSGTSDYEQYF. Here the CDR3 DNA reads TGTGCCAGCAGCTTTTCAGGGACTAGCGACTACGAGCAGTACTTC. Variable domain in full (rest from reference TRBV7-9 and TRBJ2-7): DTGVSQNPRHKITKRGQNVTFRCDPISEHNRLYWYRQTLGQGPEFLTYFQNEAQLEKSRLLSDRFSAERPKGSFSTLEIQRTEQGDSAMYLCASSFSGTSDYEQYFGPGTRLTVT.

The chain couples TRBV11-2 to TRBJ2-3, with 9 bases matching TRBD2. CDR1 SGHAT and CDR2 FQNNGV come from the germline V gene. This CDR3 region has 15 residues. Germline trimming cut 1 base from V and 2 bases from J; bases unmatched to any gene: 1. DNA for the CDR3: TGTGCCAGCAGCTTAGGACTAGCGGTCACAGATACGCAGTATTTT. It yields the protein CASSLGLAVTDTQYF.

The chain couples TRBV6-2 or TRBV6-3 to TRBJ1-1, with 8 bases that match TRBD1. The CDR3 is 14 amino acids. CDR1 and CDR2 (germline): MNHEY, SVGEGT. The J segment lost 5 bases and the V segment lost 2 bases, leaving 4 bases of the junction unmatched. The CDR3 bases are TGTGCCAGCAGTTACGGGCAGGGGGCGACTGAAGCTTTCTTT. This encodes CASSYGQGATEAFF.

The chain carries TRBV7-7 and TRBJ2-5, with 9 bases matching TRBD2. J was trimmed by 4 bases and V by 4 bases; bases with no gene match: 7. The CDR3 is 15 amino acids. Germline assignment: CDR1 SSHAT and CDR2 FNYEAQ (reference sequence). CDR3 loop: CASSSLAGVGETQYF. The CDR3 DNA sequence: TGTGCCAGCAGCTCCTTAGCGGGGGTAGGAGAGACCCAGTACTTC.

V and J are TRBV6-2 or TRBV6-3 and TRBJ2-5; 7 bases align to TRBD1. The CDR3 totals 14 residues. The V gene's germline CDR1 is MNHEY and CDR2 SVGEGT. The ends lost 5 bases at V and 6 bases at J; junction bases unmatched: 9. CDR3 region: CASSPDRVGKTQYF. DNA for the CDR3: TGTGCCAGCAGTCCCGACAGGGTAGGAAAGACCCAGTACTTC.

V and J are TRBV6-5 and TRBJ2-2; no clear D. V shed 5 bases and J shed 3 bases, with 13 bases lying between them. The CDR3 spans 15 residues. Germline values: CDR1 MNHEY, CDR2 SVGAGI. CDR3 protein: CASSRVDLDTGELFF. The CDR3 nucleotides are TGTGCCAGCAGTCGGGTCGACCTCGACACCGGGGAGCTGTTTTTT.

The V gene is TRBV12-3 or TRBV12-4, the J gene TRBJ2-1, with D unclear. The CDR3 covers 13 residues. Between the trimmed V and J ends, which lost 3 bases and 4 bases, there was a span of 7 bases. CDR3 amino acids: CASSLEQYNEQFF. The CDR3 DNA reads TGTGCCAGCAGTTTGGAGCAATACAATGAGCAGTTCTTC.

The gene calls are TRBV15 and TRBJ2-4, with TRBD2 matching 7 bases. The CDR3 covers 15 residues. V lost 9 bases to trimming and J lost 1 base; unmatched junction nucleotides: 9. Looked up from germline, CDR1 is LNHNV and CDR2 is YYDKDF (reference sequence). CDR3: CATGAGGSAKNIQYF. CDR3 in DNA: TGTGCCACAGGAGCCGGCGGGAGTGCCAAAAACATTCAGTACTTC.

The rearrangement uses TRBV19 and TRBJ1-4, with 8 positions matching TRBD1. V lost 4 bases and J lost 8; bases outside the gene matches: 12. Germline V gene sequence: CDR1 LNHDA, CDR2 SQIVND (reference sequence). The CDR3 length is 16 residues. CDR3 sequence reads: CASSSVGTGGGEKLFF. CDR3 coding DNA: TGTGCCAGTAGTAGTGTGGGAACAGGGGGAGGGGAAAAACTGTTTTTT.

This clone was seen more than once but under ten times. The chain carries TRBV6-5 and TRBJ2-7; 8 bases are a match to TRBD2. The CDR3 loop spans 14 amino acids. With V trimmed by 7 bases and J by 3 bases, 8 bases remained unmatched. Per the germline V gene, CDR1 is MNHEY and CDR2 is SVGAGI. CDR3 region: CASTGGGSYYEQYF. The CDR3 nucleotides read TGTGCCAGCACCGGGGGGGGATCCTACTACGAGCAGTACTTC.

The genes are TRBV11-3 and TRBJ2-7, with D possibly TRBD2 on 6 matching bases. This CDR3 spans 16 amino acids. The germline gives CDR1 SGHNT, CDR2 YENEEA. Trimming removed 4 bases from V and 9 bases from J, with 25 bases in between. The CDR3 sequence is CASSWKMPGRTEGQYF. CDR3 sequence (DNA): TGTGCCAGCAGCTGGAAAATGCCGGGACGGACGGAGGGGCAGTACTTC.

This chain joins TRBV9 and TRBJ2-3, with D perhaps TRBD2 (6 bases). The germline V and J ends were trimmed by 0 bases and 6 bases, with 11 bases remaining between them. The CDR3 runs 14 residues. CDR1 is SGDLS, CDR2 YYNGEE, per germline. Here the CDR3 reads CASSVEPSDDTQYF. In DNA, the CDR3 is TGTGCCAGCAGCGTAGAGCCTAGCGATGATACGCAGTATTTT.

The J gene is TRBJ1-1, the V gene TRBV29-1; D is unresolved. The CDR3 is 11 amino acids. With 8 bases removed from V and 6 bases from J, the gap between germline ends came to 13 bases. Germline CDR1 reads SQVTM; CDR2 reads ANQGSEA. The DNA for the CDR3 is TGCAGCTCCCACCCTGGGCCTGAAGCTTTCTTT. Its protein product is CSSHPGPEAFF.

This chain connects TRBV10-1 to TRBJ2-5; TRBD2 might be the D (6 bases). This CDR3 contains 13 residues. Germline lookup yields CDR1 WNHNN and CDR2 SYGVQD (reference sequence). V lost 0 bases and J lost 8, with 10 bases in between. The CDR3 loop reads CASSESPGGTQYF. CDR3 coding DNA: TGCGCCAGCAGTGAGTCGCCCGGGGGTACCCAGTACTTC.

The rearrangement uses TRBV19 and TRBJ1-4; D is possibly TRBD1 (6 bases). CDR1 is LNHDA and CDR2 is SQIVND in the germline V gene (reference sequence). With 4 bases removed from V and 3 bases from J, the gap between germline ends came to 15 bases. The CDR3 spans 16 residues. The CDR3 DNA reads TGTGCCAGTAGTACTACAGGGCGCGCCTCTAATGAAAAACTGTTTTTT. Its protein product is CASSTTGRASNEKLFF.

The chain recombines TRBV7-6 with TRBJ1-4; 8 nucleotides agree with TRBD1. CDR3 length: 15 amino acids. The germline gives CDR1 SGHVS, CDR2 FNYEAQ. Germline trimming cut 5 bases from V and 3 bases from J; bases unmatched to any gene: 5. The CDR3 DNA is TGTGCCAGCAGCCCTGGACAGGGCGCTAATGAAAAACTGTTTTTT. It specifies CASSPGQGANEKLFF.

The chain employs TRBV7-9 and TRBJ1-4, with D unclear. Germline loops: CDR1 SEHNR, CDR2 FQNEAQ (reference sequence). The ends were cut back, 1 base at V and 8 bases at J, with 11 bases in the middle. The CDR3 contains 14 residues. The CDR3 region has the DNA TGTGCCAGCAGCTTAGGCCAGGCAGAGGAAAAACTGTTTTTT. Amino acids: CASSLGQAEEKLFF.

The V gene is TRBV7-9, the J gene TRBJ1-2, with a possible D match to TRBD1 (5 bases). Per the germline V gene, CDR1 is SEHNR and CDR2 is FQNEAQ (reference sequence). CDR3 length equals 15 residues. The germline V and J ends were trimmed by 3 bases and 6 bases, with 17 bases remaining between them. In nucleotides, the CDR3 is TGTGCCAGCAGCTTCGGGACTCTCAGGCCTAATGGCTACACCTTC. This codes for CASSFGTLRPNGYTF. The full variable domain, with the rest looked up from reference TRBV7-9 and TRBJ1-2, is DTGVSQNPRHKITKRGQNVTFRCDPISEHNRLYWYRQTLGQGPEFLTYFQNEAQLEKSRLLSDRFSAERPKGSFSTLEIQRTEQGDSAMYLCASSFGTLRPNGYTFGSGTRLTVV.

V usage is TRBV18 and J usage is TRBJ2-7, with TRBD2 matching 16 bases. The germline gives CDR1 KGHSH, CDR2 LQKENI. This CDR3 contains 15 residues. The V segment lost 4 bases and the J segment 6 bases; nucleotides outside the gene matches: 3. CDR3 bases: TGTGCCAGCTCACGGGGACTAGCGGGAGGGGTCGAGCAGTACTTC. Protein: CASSRGLAGGVEQYF. Full variable domain (remainder filled in from reference TRBV18 and TRBJ2-7): NAGVMQNPRHLVRRRGQEARLRCSPMKGHSHVYWYRQLPEEGLKFMVYLQKENIIDESGMPKERFSAEFPKEGPSILRIQQVVRGDSAAYFCASSRGLAGGVEQYFGPGTRLTVT.

The genes are TRBV19 and TRBJ1-1; 9 bases fit TRBD1. Trimming took 3 bases from V and 4 from J; bases not matched to a gene: 9. This CDR3 has 16 residues. Germline V gene lookup returns CDR1 LNHDA and CDR2 SQIVND (reference sequence). Here the CDR3 reads CASSIWDRAGFTEAFF. CDR3 nucleotide sequence: TGTGCCAGTAGTATCTGGGACAGGGCGGGATTCACTGAAGCTTTCTTT.

V is TRBV30 and J is TRBJ1-1; 9 nucleotides line up with TRBD1. Germline lookup yields CDR1 GTSNPN and CDR2 SVGIG (reference sequence). The trim removed 3 bases at V and 5 bases at J, leaving 4 bases unmatched. The CDR3 is 13 residues long. The CDR3 DNA sequence: TGTGCCTGGAGAGGACAGGGGAGGACTGAAGCTTTCTTT. Its translation: CAWRGQGRTEAFF.

The V call is TRBV29-1, the J call TRBJ1-1; D is perhaps TRBD1 (5 bases). With 6 bases removed from V and 4 bases from J, the gap between germline ends came to 18 bases. This CDR3 is 14 amino acids long. Germline CDR1 reads SQVTM; CDR2 reads ANQGSEA. The CDR3 nucleotides are TGCAGCGTCCTCGGGACTCGCGGGGGCACTGAAGCTTTCTTT. Protein sequence: CSVLGTRGGTEAFF.

The chain uses TRBV19 and TRBJ1-2, with D possibly TRBD1 on 6 matching bases. The CDR3 loop spans 13 amino acids. The V gene's germline CDR1 is LNHDA and CDR2 SQIVND (reference sequence). Between the trimmed V and J ends, which lost 6 bases and 2 bases, there was a span of 10 bases. CDR3 in amino acids: CASRLQGNYGYTF. The CDR3, as DNA: TGTGCCAGTAGACTTCAGGGGAACTATGGCTACACCTTC. The whole variable domain, filled in from reference TRBV19 and TRBJ1-2, reads DGGITQSPKYLFRKEGQNVTLSCEQNLNHDAMYWYRQDPGQGLRLIYYSQIVNDFQKGDIAEGYSVSREKKESFPLTVTSAQKNPTAFYLCASRLQGNYGYTFGSGTRLTVV.

The chain employs TRBV7-9 and TRBJ2-2; no definite D call. The V gene lost 5 bases and the J gene lost 5 bases, with 3 bases spanning the gap. The CDR3 consists of 11 residues. Germline-derived CDR1 and CDR2 are SEHNR and FQNEAQ (reference sequence). The CDR3 DNA reads as TGTGCCAGCAGCCGTACCGGGGAGCTGTTTTTT. It yields the protein CASSRTGELFF.

This clone was picked up a small number of times. In nucleotides, the CDR3 is TGTGCCAGCAGCAGGGGGGGGGATGAAAAACTGTTTTTT. Its translation: CASSRGGDEKLFF. V and J are TRBV3-1 (or the pseudogene TRBV3-2) and TRBJ1-4; D is perhaps TRBD1 (6 bases). Germline CDR1 and CDR2: LGHDT and YNNKEL (reference sequence). The germline V and J ends were trimmed by 5 bases and 6 bases, with 10 bases remaining between them. The CDR3 has 13 amino acids.

In its sample, this clone was seen a few times. The chain combines TRBV2 with TRBJ1-6, with D unclear. Trimming shortened V by 2 bases and J by 7 bases, and 12 bases separated the two germline ends. CDR3 length: 15 amino acids. Germline V gene sequence: CDR1 SNHLY, CDR2 FYNNEI. The DNA for the CDR3 is TGTGCCAGCAGTGAATTAGGTAGAGGGAATTCACCCCTCCACTTT. Protein sequence: CASSELGRGNSPLHF.

The genes are TRBV7-2 and TRBJ2-7; 7 bases match TRBD1. J was trimmed by 4 bases and V by 0 bases; bases with no gene match: 3. The CDR3 contains 14 residues. CDR1 SGHTA and CDR2 FQGNSA come from the germline V gene. CDR3 DNA: TGTGCCAGCAGCTTAGCCGGGACAGCTTACGAGCAGTACTTC. It translates to CASSLAGTAYEQYF.